Reported below is one T cell receptor beta chain. The antigen remains unidentified. Since a much larger clone is just one base distant, this may be a read error. The lymph nodes were axillary draining lymph nodes from breast cancer patients. The data are from a study of breast tumors, draining lymph nodes, adjacent tissues. Study-wide results and limits: Tumor TCR diversity was below lymph nodes but above nontumor tissue. Luminal-like breast cancer showed significantly greater tumor-nontumor repertoire similarity than basal-like breast cancer did. Data only fit, rather than demonstrated, lymph node origin of most tumor T cells.

TCRdb independently ran MiXCR on the multiplex PCR reads; one entry per CDR3 protein. The data contain about 180,000 distinct CDR3 sequences, 33% of them singletons. The V gene's germline CDR1 is MNHEY and CDR2 SMNVEV (reference sequence). Trimming took 2 bases from V and 5 from J, leaving 13 bases between them. CDR3 size: 14 residues. The sequence derives from a female donor with breast cancer. Some clones in this sample may be carry-over from other donors' samples. The sample comprised axillary lymph node tissue. The rearrangement joins TRBV27 to TRBJ2-7, with D perhaps TRBD1 or TRBD2 (5 bases each). CDR3 nucleotide sequence: TGTGCCAGCAGTTTACCAGGGAGCTTCCACGAGCAGTACTTC. This gives the protein CASSLPGSFHEQYF.